These 31 T cell receptor beta chains share one sample of origin, sequenced in a study of T-cell memory formation after mild COVID-19. Each CDR3 protein is one row after TCRdb ran MiXCR on the 5' RACE reads. Of roughly 250,000 distinct CDR3 sequences in the sample, roughly 17% were seen once. The sample consisted of PBMCs or a T cell subset sorted from them (not recorded which). These receptors all stem from a man aged 18-30 years who had mild COVID-19 (a few samples of this study predate the infection). Cell type and time point are not known.

J is TRBJ2-2 and V is TRBV10-3; tentatively, D is TRBD1 or TRBD2 (5 bases each). V lost 6 bases and J lost 3, with 11 bases in between. Germline V CDR1 and CDR2: ENHRY, SYGVKD. The CDR3 is 14 amino acids. The CDR3 sequence is CAIRGTVDTGELFF. As DNA, the CDR3 is TGTGCCATCAGAGGGACGGTAGACACCGGGGAGCTGTTTTTT.

There are many counts of this clonotype. The chain employs TRBV5-1 and TRBJ2-5; no clear D. CDR1 SGHRS and CDR2 YFSETQ come from the germline V gene. The CDR3 has 14 residues. Trimming pared 9 bases from V and 4 bases from J, leaving 19 bases between. CDR3 protein: CATKPGPTGETQYF. Written as DNA, the CDR3 is TGCGCCACCAAACCAGGACCGACCGGAGAGACCCAGTACTTC.

The J gene is TRBJ2-3, the V gene TRBV7-6; 8 nucleotides match TRBD1. The CDR3 is 15 amino acids. V trimming: 5 bases; J trimming: 6 bases; junction bases outside the gene matches: 10. CDR1 and CDR2 from the germline V gene are SGHVS and FNYEAQ. This chain's CDR3 is CASSARGRGIDTQYF. The CDR3 nucleotides are TGTGCCAGCAGCGCCAGGGGGCGCGGTATTGATACGCAGTATTTT.

This clonotype was seen only a few times. The chain uses TRBV20-1 and TRBJ2-1; a weak D match, TRBD2 (6 bases). The germline gives CDR1 DFQATT, CDR2 SNEGSKA (reference sequence). CDR3 size: 11 residues. V gave up 5 bases and J gave up 7 bases, with 9 bases separating them. The CDR3 nucleotides read TGCAGTGCTGCGGGGCCGAATGAGCAGTTCTTC. It is translated as CSAAGPNEQFF.

The gene calls are TRBV20-1 and TRBJ2-3; 7 positions agree with TRBD1. V lost 3 bases and J lost 4; bases outside the gene matches: 1. The CDR3 length is 12 residues. The germline V gene has CDR1 DFQATT and CDR2 SNEGSKA (reference sequence). This CDR3 reads CSARTGSDTQYF. CDR3 sequence (DNA): TGCAGTGCTAGGACAGGGTCAGATACGCAGTATTTT.

A few counts support this clonotype. V and J are TRBV7-9 and TRBJ1-1; D ambiguous. V lost 1 base, J lost 7 bases, and 10 bases lay in between. This CDR3 contains 13 residues. CDR1 and CDR2 from the germline V gene are SEHNR and FQNEAQ (reference sequence). The CDR3 loop is CASSLETLLEAFF. The CDR3 DNA is TGTGCCAGCAGCTTAGAAACTCTGCTTGAAGCTTTCTTT.

This clonotype was observed a few times. The J gene is TRBJ2-5, the V gene TRBV24-1, with D possibly TRBD1 on 5 matching bases. Trimming took off 9 bases at V and 1 base at J, with 14 bases between the two ends. The CDR3 has 14 residues. Per the germline V gene, CDR1 is KGHDR and CDR2 is SFDVKD. The chain's CDR3 is CATRPYRSQETQYF. The CDR3 bases are TGTGCCACCCGACCCTACAGGAGCCAAGAGACCCAGTACTTC.

The chain joins TRBV7-2 to TRBJ1-6; 10 positions match TRBD1. The CDR3 totals 17 residues. Trimming took 1 base from V and 5 from J; bases not matched to a gene: 5. Per germline, CDR1 SGHTA and CDR2 FQGNSA. The CDR3 spells CASSLVAGQGDNSPLHF. The CDR3 DNA follows: TGTGCCAGCAGCTTAGTCGCTGGACAGGGGGATAATTCACCCCTCCACTTT. Full variable domain (rest looked up from reference TRBV7-2 and TRBJ1-6): GAGVSQSPSNKVTEKGKDVELRCDPISGHTALYWYRQSLGQGLEFLIYFQGNSAPDKSGLPSDRFSAERTGGSVSTLTIQRTQQEDSAVYLCASSLVAGQGDNSPLHFGNGTRLTVT.

The chain combines TRBV5-1 with TRBJ2-7, with D unclear. CDR3 length equals 17 residues. V was clipped by 4 bases and J by 2 bases, with 22 bases between them. Germline values: CDR1 SGHRS, CDR2 YFSETQ. The CDR3 nucleotides are TGCGCCAGCAGCCCGACCCCCGGGTCGGCGCCTACCTACGAGCAGTACGTC. Its protein is CASSPTPGSAPTYEQYV.

The chain links TRBV6-5 to TRBJ1-1, with 9 bases fitting TRBD1. The CDR3 is made up of 13 amino acids. J was trimmed by 10 bases and V by 2 bases; bases with no gene match: 5. Germline V gene data show CDR1 as MNHEY and CDR2 as SVGAGI. CDR3 region: CASSYTDRGAAFF. DNA for the CDR3: TGTGCCAGCAGTTACACCGACAGGGGGGCAGCTTTCTTT.

This clonotype came up many times. The V call is TRBV28, the J call TRBJ2-7; D possibly corresponds to TRBD1 (6 bases). Trimming removed 4 bases from V and 6 bases from J, with 19 bases in between. This CDR3 contains 15 residues. Germline lookup yields CDR1 MDHEN and CDR2 SYDVKM. The DNA for the CDR3 is TGTGCCAGCAGTTCCCTGACTGACAGGCTCCCCGAGCAGTACGTC. Translated, it gives CASSSLTDRLPEQYV.

V and J are TRBV19 and TRBJ1-1; D perhaps matches TRBD1 (5 bases). CDR1 is LNHDA and CDR2 is SQIVND in the germline V gene (reference sequence). The CDR3 length is 15 residues. Trimming stripped 7 bases from V and 8 bases from J, with 23 bases between. CDR3 nucleotides: TGTGCCAGTAAGGACGGGGGGTCCGAAGTTATAGAAGCTTTCTTT. Protein: CASKDGGSEVIEAFF.

This chain uses TRBV12-3 or TRBV12-4 with TRBJ1-2, with no clear D. This CDR3 has 15 amino acids. V lost 5 bases, J lost 6 bases, and 19 bases lay in between. In DNA form, the CDR3 reads TGTGCCAGCAGTCGTCCAGGCTCGGCTTTACATGGCTACACCTTC. Protein sequence: CASSRPGSALHGYTF.

This clonotype came up a few times. The CDR3 protein is CASSSRLAGRQETQYF. The CDR3 region has the DNA TGCGCCAGCAGCTCCCGACTAGCGGGGCGCCAAGAGACCCAGTACTTC. The chain recombines TRBV5-1 with TRBJ2-5, with TRBD2 identical over 11 bases. This CDR3 spans 16 amino acids. V trimming: 3 bases; J trimming: 1 base; junction bases outside the gene matches: 5. Germline V gene sequence: CDR1 SGHRS, CDR2 YFSETQ.

This clonotype was counted only a few times. The chain carries TRBV7-9 and TRBJ2-5; either TRBD1 or TRBD2 may supply D (5 bases each). Trimming removed 3 bases at V and 5 bases at J, with 10 bases between. Looked up from germline, CDR1 is SEHNR and CDR2 is FQNEAQ (reference sequence). This CDR3 is built from 13 residues. CDR3 protein: CASSFWGYETQYF. DNA for the CDR3: TGTGCCAGCAGCTTTTGGGGGTACGAGACCCAGTACTTC.

The chain joins TRBV12-3 or TRBV12-4 to TRBJ2-5; 7 nucleotides match TRBD2. J gave up 0 bases and V 7 bases, and 5 bases lay outside the gene matches. The CDR3 spans 14 residues. This CDR3 is CASKTAGNQETQYF. Written as DNA, the CDR3 is TGTGCCAGCAAGACAGCGGGGAACCAAGAGACCCAGTACTTC.

The chain joins TRBV12-3 or TRBV12-4 to TRBJ1-5; tentatively, D is TRBD1 (5 bases). V was cut by 2 bases and J by 7 bases, with 12 bases left in between. This CDR3 contains 14 residues. CDR3 DNA sequence: TGTGCCAGCAGTTTACAGGGCTCGAAACAGCCCCAGCATTTT. It translates to CASSLQGSKQPQHF.

The chain carries TRBV5-5 and TRBJ1-2; D unresolved. Trimming stripped 0 bases from V and 3 bases from J, with 6 bases between. This CDR3 comprises 13 residues. Germline V CDR1 and CDR2: SGHKS, YYEKEE (reference sequence). CDR3 in DNA: TGTGCCAGCAGCTTGGGCGTGTACTATGGCTACACCTTC. It yields the protein CASSLGVYYGYTF. Complete variable domain (other parts from reference TRBV5-5 and TRBJ1-2): DAGVTQSPTHLIKTRGQQVTLRCSPISGHKSVSWYQQVLGQGPQFIFQYYEKEERGRGNFPDRFSARQFPNYSSELNVNALLLGDSALYLCASSLGVYYGYTFGSGTRLTVV.

This clonotype was counted a few times. The chain uses TRBV7-2 and TRBJ2-3, with D perhaps matching TRBD1 or TRBD2 (5 bases each). The germline V gene encodes CDR1 SGHTA and CDR2 FQGNSA. The CDR3 runs 15 residues. V was cut by 5 bases and J by 0 bases, with 12 bases left in between. The CDR3 bases are TGTGCCAGCAGCCCGGGACCTCTTAGCACAGATACGCAGTATTTT. It encodes CASSPGPLSTDTQYF.

This clonotype was seen a handful of times. This sequence joins TRBV12-3 or TRBV12-4 and TRBJ1-3, with TRBD1 as a possible D gene (5 bases). Trimming cost V 4 bases and J 0 bases, with 7 bases left between them. The CDR3 runs 14 residues. DNA for the CDR3: TGTGCCAGCAGTTACAGGAGCTCTGGAAACACCATATATTTT. Protein sequence: CASSYRSSGNTIYF.

In this sample, this clonotype turned up a few times. V is TRBV5-6 and J is TRBJ2-2, with 8 nucleotides matching TRBD1. Germline V CDR1 and CDR2: SGHDT, YYEEEE. The CDR3 sequence is 16 residues long. Trimming took 2 bases from V and 3 from J; bases not matched to a gene: 6. Here the CDR3 DNA reads TGTGCCAGCAGCTTCCAGGAGACAGGGGACACCGGGGAGCTGTTTTTT. It codes for CASSFQETGDTGELFF. Full variable domain (missing parts from reference TRBV5-6 and TRBJ2-2): DAGVTQSPTHLIKTRGQQVTLRCSPKSGHDTVSWYQQALGQGPQFIFQYYEEEERQRGNFPDRFSGHQFPNYSSELNVNALLLGDSALYLCASSFQETGDTGELFFGEGSRLTVL.

V is TRBV6-2 or TRBV6-3 and J is TRBJ2-1, with D hard to call. The length of the CDR3 is 12 residues. Germline-derived CDR1 and CDR2 are MNHEY and SVGEGT. With 7 bases removed from V and 10 bases from J, the gap between germline ends came to 14 bases. The chain's CDR3 is CASTVGIGEQFF. CDR3 DNA: TGTGCCAGCACAGTGGGAATAGGAGAGCAGTTCTTC.

The genes are TRBV12-3 or TRBV12-4 and TRBJ1-5; 7 bases are a match to TRBD1. CDR3 size: 15 residues. J was trimmed by 1 base and V by 6 bases; bases with no gene match: 6. CDR3: CASRSTGESNQPQHF. The CDR3 nucleotides are TGTGCCAGCAGATCAACAGGGGAAAGCAATCAGCCCCAGCATTTT.

CDR3 nucleotide sequence: TGCGCCAGCACCCTAGGGGGTCAAGACAATGAGCAGTTCTTC. Translating it yields CASTLGGQDNEQFF. The rearrangement uses TRBV5-1 and TRBJ2-1; D perhaps matches TRBD1 (6 bases). The V gene's germline CDR1 is SGHRS and CDR2 YFSETQ. V was pared by 6 bases and J by 5 bases, with 15 bases between. This CDR3 is built from 14 residues. Full variable domain (remainder filled in from reference TRBV5-1 and TRBJ2-1): KAGVTQTPRYLIKTRGQQVTLSCSPISGHRSVSWYQQTPGQGLQFLFEYFSETQRNKGNFPGRFSGRQFSNSRSEMNVSTLELGDSALYLCASTLGGQDNEQFFGPGTRLTVL.

This clonotype was observed many times. The chain employs TRBV6-5 and TRBJ2-2; 8 bases fit TRBD2. Germline V gives CDR1 MNHEY, CDR2 SVGAGI. The CDR3 totals 16 residues. Unmatched junction bases numbered 4, after V lost 0 bases and J lost 4 bases. In DNA, the CDR3 is TGTGCCAGCAGTTACTCCGCGGGGGGTGTCACCGGGGAGCTGTTTTTT. It is translated as CASSYSAGGVTGELFF.

This clonotype was counted between two and nine times. One end of the junction is discordant with germline, which a read error may explain. V usage is TRBV12-3 or TRBV12-4 and J usage is TRBJ1-2, with D unclear. This CDR3 region has 15 residues. In DNA form, the CDR3 reads TGTGCCAGCAGTGGTTCGACCCCACAAAGCTATGGCTACGCCTTC. Translating gives CASSGSTPQSYGYAF.

The V call is TRBV20-1, the J call TRBJ2-5; 7 positions match TRBD1. There are 12 residues in the CDR3. Germline V lookup: CDR1 DFQATT, CDR2 SNEGSKA (reference sequence). V was pared by 4 bases and J by 5 bases, with 4 bases of the junction left unmatched. As DNA, the CDR3 is TGCAGTGCTAAGACAGGGTTGGAGACCCAGTACTTC. Protein: CSAKTGLETQYF.

This clonotype turned up a few times. This chain uses TRBV4-2 with TRBJ2-5; TRBD2 agrees at 10 bases. Germline loops: CDR1 LGHNA, CDR2 YNFKEQ. V dropped 1 base and J dropped 1; count of bases not matched to a gene: 0. This CDR3 spans 15 amino acids. The CDR3 sequence is CASSQASGGQETQYF. As DNA, the CDR3 is TGTGCCAGCAGCCAAGCTAGCGGGGGCCAAGAGACCCAGTACTTC.

Many counts were recorded for this clonotype. The J gene is TRBJ2-1, the V gene TRBV4-2, with TRBD2 matching 8 bases. With 4 bases clipped from V and 5 bases from J, the junction kept 10 bases outside the gene matches. Germline V gene lookup returns CDR1 LGHNA and CDR2 YNFKEQ. This CDR3 spans 16 amino acids. CDR3 protein: CASSPLIAGYDNEQFF. The CDR3, as DNA: TGTGCCAGCAGCCCCCTGATAGCGGGGTACGACAATGAGCAGTTCTTC.

V and J are TRBV29-1 and TRBJ2-5; 9 positions match TRBD2. Germline CDR1 SQVTM, CDR2 ANQGSEA. CDR3 length equals 13 residues. The V segment lost 6 bases and the J segment 7 bases; nucleotides outside the gene matches: 9. CDR3 region: CSVLLAGPGTQYF. CDR3 nucleotides: TGCAGCGTGCTGCTAGCGGGACCAGGGACCCAGTACTTC.

This clonotype was seen a few times. This chain connects TRBV20-1 to TRBJ1-5, with D uncertain. The CDR3 has 15 residues. Germline V lookup: CDR1 DFQATT, CDR2 SNEGSKA (reference sequence). The V gene lost 3 bases and the J gene lost 0 bases, with 12 bases spanning the gap. The CDR3 region is CSASSVQYSNQPQHF. CDR3 coding DNA: TGCAGTGCTAGCTCGGTACAATATAGCAATCAGCCCCAGCATTTT.